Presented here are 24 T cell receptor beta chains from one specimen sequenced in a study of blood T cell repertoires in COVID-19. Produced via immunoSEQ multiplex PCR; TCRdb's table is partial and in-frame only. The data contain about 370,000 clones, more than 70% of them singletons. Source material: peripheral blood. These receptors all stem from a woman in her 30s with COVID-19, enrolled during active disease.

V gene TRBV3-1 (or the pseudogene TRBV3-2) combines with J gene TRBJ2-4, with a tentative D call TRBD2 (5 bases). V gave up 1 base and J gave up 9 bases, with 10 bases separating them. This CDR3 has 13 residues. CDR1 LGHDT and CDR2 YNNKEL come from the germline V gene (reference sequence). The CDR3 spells CASSQVVGGIQYF. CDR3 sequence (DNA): TGTGCCAGCAGCCAAGTTGTTGGAGGCATTCAGTACTTC.

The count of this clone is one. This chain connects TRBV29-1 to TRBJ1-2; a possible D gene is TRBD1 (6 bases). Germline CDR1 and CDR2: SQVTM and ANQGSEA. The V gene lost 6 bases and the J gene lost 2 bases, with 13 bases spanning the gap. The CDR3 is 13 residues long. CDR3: CSVSGHRNYGYTF. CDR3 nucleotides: TGCAGCGTCTCGGGACACCGAAACTATGGCTACACCTTC. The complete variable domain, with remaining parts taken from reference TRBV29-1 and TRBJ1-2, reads SAVISQKPSRDICQRGTSLTIQCQVDSQVTMMFWYRQQPGQSLTLIATANQGSEATYESGFVIDKFPISRPNLTFSTLTVSNMSPEDSSIYLCSVSGHRNYGYTFGSGTRLTVV.

The CDR3 DNA reads TGCAGCGTTTCCTCTGAGGGAGCGCCGTCCTACAATGAGCAGTTCTTC. This translates into CSVSSEGAPSYNEQFF. The chain joins TRBV29-1 to TRBJ2-1; D is possibly TRBD2 (5 bases). Germline values: CDR1 SQVTM, CDR2 ANQGSEA. V gave up 5 bases and J gave up 1 base, with 18 bases separating them. The CDR3 is made up of 16 amino acids.

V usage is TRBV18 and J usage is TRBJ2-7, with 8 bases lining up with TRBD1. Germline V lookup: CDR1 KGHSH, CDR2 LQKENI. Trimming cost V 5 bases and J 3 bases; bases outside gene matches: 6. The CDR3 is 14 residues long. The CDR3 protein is CASSSIDRGYEQYF. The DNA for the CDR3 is TGTGCCAGCTCATCCATCGACAGGGGCTACGAGCAGTACTTC.

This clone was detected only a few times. The CDR3 region is CASRGGTAGNTIYF. CDR3 nucleotides: TGTGCCAGCAGGGGCGGGACGGCGGGAAACACCATATATTTT. This sequence joins TRBV28 and TRBJ1-3; the D gene is possibly TRBD1 (5 bases). CDR3 size: 14 residues. V shed 6 bases and J shed 4 bases, with 13 bases lying between them. The germline CDR1 and CDR2 sequences are MDHEN and SYDVKM. The full variable domain, completed using reference TRBV28 and TRBJ1-3, is DVKVTQSSRYLVKRTGEKVFLECVQDMDHENMFWYRQDPGLGLRLIYFSYDVKMKEKGDIPEGYSVSREKKERFSLILESASTNQTSMYLCASRGGTAGNTIYFGEGSWLTVV.

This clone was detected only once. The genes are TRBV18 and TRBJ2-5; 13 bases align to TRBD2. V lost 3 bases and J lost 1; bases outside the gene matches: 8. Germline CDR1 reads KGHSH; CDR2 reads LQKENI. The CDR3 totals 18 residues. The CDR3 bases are TGTGCCAGCTCACCCCGGACTAGCGGGAGCGCTTCCCAAGAGACCCAGTACTTC. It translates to CASSPRTSGSASQETQYF.

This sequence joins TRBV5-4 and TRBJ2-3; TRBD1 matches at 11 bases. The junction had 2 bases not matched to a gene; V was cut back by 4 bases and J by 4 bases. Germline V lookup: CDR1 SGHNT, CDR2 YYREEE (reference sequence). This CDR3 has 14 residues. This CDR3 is CASSGTGGSDTQYF. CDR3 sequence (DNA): TGTGCCAGCAGCGGGACAGGGGGATCAGATACGCAGTATTTT. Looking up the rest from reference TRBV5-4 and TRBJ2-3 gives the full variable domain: ETGVTQSPTHLIKTRGQQVTLRCSSQSGHNTVSWYQQALGQGPQFIFQYYREEENGRGNFPPRFSGLQFPNYSSELNVNALELDDSALYLCASSGTGGSDTQYFGPGTRLTVL.

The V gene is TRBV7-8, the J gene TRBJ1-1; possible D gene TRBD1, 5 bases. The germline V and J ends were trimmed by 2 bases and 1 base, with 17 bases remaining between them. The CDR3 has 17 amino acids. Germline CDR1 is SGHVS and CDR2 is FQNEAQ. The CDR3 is CASSLPTTAGWNTEAFF. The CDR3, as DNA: TGTGCCAGCAGCTTACCAACTACAGCAGGGTGGAACACTGAAGCTTTCTTT.

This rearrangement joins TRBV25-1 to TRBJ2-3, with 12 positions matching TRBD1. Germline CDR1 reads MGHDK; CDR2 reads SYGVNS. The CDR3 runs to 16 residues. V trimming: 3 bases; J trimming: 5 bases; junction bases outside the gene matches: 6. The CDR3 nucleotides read TGTGCCAGCAGTGAGCCGGGACAGGGGGCGAGAGATACGCAGTATTTT. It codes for CASSEPGQGARDTQYF.

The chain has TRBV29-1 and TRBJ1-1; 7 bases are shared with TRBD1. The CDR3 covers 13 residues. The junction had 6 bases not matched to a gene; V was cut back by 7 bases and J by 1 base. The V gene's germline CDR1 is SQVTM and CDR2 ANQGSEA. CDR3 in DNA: TGCAGCGCGGAGGGACAGCCGAACACTGAAGCTTTCTTT. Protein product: CSAEGQPNTEAFF.

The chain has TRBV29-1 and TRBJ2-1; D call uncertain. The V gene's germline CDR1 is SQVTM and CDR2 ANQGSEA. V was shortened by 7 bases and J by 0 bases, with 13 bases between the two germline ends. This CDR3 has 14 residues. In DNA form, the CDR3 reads TGCAGCGAGACCGCTGCGGACTCCTACAATGAGCAGTTCTTC. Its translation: CSETAADSYNEQFF.

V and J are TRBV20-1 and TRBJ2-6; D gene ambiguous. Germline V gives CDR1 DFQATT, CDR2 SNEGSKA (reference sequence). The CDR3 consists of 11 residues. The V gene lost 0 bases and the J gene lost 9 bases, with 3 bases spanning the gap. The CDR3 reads CSARDRNVLTF. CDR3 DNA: TGCAGTGCTAGAGATCGCAACGTCCTGACTTTC.

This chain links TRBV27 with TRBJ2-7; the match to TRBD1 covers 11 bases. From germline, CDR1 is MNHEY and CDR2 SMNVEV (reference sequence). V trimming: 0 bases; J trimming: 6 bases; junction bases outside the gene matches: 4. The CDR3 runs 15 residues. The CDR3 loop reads CASSLSGTGGVEQYV. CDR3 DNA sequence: TGTGCCAGCAGTTTATCCGGGACAGGGGGGGTCGAGCAGTACGTC.

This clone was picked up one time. CDR3 in DNA: TGCGCCAGCCTGACAGAATTGAACACTGAAGCTTTCTTT. Its protein is CASLTELNTEAFF. The rearrangement links TRBV10-2 to TRBJ1-1, with D possibly matching TRBD1 (5 bases). From germline, CDR1 is WSHSY and CDR2 SAAADI. The CDR3 extends over 13 amino acids. V lost 8 bases and J 0 bases, leaving 10 bases between the germline ends.

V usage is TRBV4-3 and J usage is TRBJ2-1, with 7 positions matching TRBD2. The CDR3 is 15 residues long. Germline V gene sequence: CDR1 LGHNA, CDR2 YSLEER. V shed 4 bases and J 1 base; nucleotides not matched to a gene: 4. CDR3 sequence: CASSPTGGSYNEQFF. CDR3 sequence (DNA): TGCGCCAGCAGCCCGACCGGGGGGTCCTACAATGAGCAGTTCTTC.

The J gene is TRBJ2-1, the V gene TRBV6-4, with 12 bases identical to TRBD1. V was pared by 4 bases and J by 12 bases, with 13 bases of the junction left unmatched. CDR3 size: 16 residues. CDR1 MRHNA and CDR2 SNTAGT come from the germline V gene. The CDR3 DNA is TGTGCCAGCAGTGCTGCCGGGACAGGGGGCGCGATTAGGCAGTTCTTC. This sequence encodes CASSAAGTGGAIRQFF.

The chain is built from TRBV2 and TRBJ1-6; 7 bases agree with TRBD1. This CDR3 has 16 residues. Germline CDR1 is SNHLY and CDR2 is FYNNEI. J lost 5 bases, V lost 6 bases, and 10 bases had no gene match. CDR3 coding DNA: TGTGCCAGCAGGGACGACAGGGCCCTAAATAATTCACCCCTCCACTTT. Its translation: CASRDDRALNNSPLHF.

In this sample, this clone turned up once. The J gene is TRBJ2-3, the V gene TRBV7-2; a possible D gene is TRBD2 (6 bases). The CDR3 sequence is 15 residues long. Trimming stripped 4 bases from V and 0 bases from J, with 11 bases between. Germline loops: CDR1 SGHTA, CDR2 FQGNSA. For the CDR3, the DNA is TGTGCCAGCAGCTGGGACTCCTCTAGCACAGATACGCAGTATTTT. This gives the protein CASSWDSSSTDTQYF.

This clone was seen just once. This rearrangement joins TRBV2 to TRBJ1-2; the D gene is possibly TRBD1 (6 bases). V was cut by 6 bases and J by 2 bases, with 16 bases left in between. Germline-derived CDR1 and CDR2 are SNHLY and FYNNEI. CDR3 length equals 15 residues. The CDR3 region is CASSELGAPNYGYTF. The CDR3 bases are TGTGCCAGCAGCGAACTGGGGGCGCCGAACTATGGCTACACCTTC.

Here the CDR3 DNA reads TGTGCCAGCTCACCCTCGGCAGGGCGTACTGGAAACACCATATATTTT. Translated, it gives CASSPSAGRTGNTIYF. The chain joins TRBV18 to TRBJ1-3, with D possibly matching TRBD1 (5 bases). The V end lost 3 bases, the J end lost 2 bases, and 14 bases lay between the germline ends. Germline CDR1 KGHSH, CDR2 LQKENI. There are 16 residues in the CDR3.

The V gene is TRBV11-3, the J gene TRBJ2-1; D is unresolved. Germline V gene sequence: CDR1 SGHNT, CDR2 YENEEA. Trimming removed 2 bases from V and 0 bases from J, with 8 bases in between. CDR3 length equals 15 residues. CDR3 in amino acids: CASSLTPSSYNEQFF. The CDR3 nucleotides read TGTGCCAGCAGCTTAACTCCCTCCTCCTACAATGAGCAGTTCTTC.

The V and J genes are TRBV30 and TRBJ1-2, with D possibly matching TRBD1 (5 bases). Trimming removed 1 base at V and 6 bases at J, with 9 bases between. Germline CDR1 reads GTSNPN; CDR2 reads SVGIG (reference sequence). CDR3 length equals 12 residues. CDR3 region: CAWSGRGHGYTF. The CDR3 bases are TGTGCCTGGAGTGGAAGGGGTCATGGCTACACCTTC. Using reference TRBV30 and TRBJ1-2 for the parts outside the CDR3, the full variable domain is SQTIHQWPATLVQPVGSPLSLECTVEGTSNPNLYWYRQAAGRGLQLLFYSVGIGQISSEVPQNLSASRPQDRQFILSSKKLLLSDSGFYLCAWSGRGHGYTFGSGTRLTVV.

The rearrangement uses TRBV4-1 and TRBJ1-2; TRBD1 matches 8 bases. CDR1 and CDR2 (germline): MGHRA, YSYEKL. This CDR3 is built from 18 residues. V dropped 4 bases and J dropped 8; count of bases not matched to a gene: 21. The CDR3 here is CASSPSILLTGEDLGYTF. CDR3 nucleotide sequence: TGCGCCAGCAGCCCGAGTATACTGTTGACAGGGGAGGACCTGGGCTACACCTTC.

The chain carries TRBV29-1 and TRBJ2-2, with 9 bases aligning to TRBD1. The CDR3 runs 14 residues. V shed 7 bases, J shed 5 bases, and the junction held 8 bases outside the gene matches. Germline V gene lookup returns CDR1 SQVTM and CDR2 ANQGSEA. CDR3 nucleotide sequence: TGCAGCGGACTGTGGGACAGGGCTACCGGGGAGCTGTTTTTT. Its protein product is CSGLWDRATGELFF.